The source of this T cell receptor beta chain is a study of blood T cell repertoires in COVID-19. About the study: Sources were T cells, B-cell-depleted T cells, or PBMCs; the material itself was cDNA or gDNA.

Germline V gene sequence: CDR1 LNHDA, CDR2 SQIVND (reference sequence). J gave up 2 bases and V 4 bases, and 3 bases lay outside the gene matches. The CDR3 sequence is 15 residues long. Here immunoSEQ multiplex PCR was the method, and the copy in TCRdb shows in-frame clones only, minus some. Among a few hundred thousand clones listed, 70% to 90% were seen once. The chain carries TRBV19 and TRBJ2-3, with 10 bases aligning to TRBD1. The sequencing sample was made of peripheral blood. The sequence derives from a man under 40 with active or convalescent COVID-19. The CDR3 DNA reads TGTGCCAGTAGTAGGGGACAGGGGATCACAGATACGCAGTATTTT. It specifies CASSRGQGITDTQYF.